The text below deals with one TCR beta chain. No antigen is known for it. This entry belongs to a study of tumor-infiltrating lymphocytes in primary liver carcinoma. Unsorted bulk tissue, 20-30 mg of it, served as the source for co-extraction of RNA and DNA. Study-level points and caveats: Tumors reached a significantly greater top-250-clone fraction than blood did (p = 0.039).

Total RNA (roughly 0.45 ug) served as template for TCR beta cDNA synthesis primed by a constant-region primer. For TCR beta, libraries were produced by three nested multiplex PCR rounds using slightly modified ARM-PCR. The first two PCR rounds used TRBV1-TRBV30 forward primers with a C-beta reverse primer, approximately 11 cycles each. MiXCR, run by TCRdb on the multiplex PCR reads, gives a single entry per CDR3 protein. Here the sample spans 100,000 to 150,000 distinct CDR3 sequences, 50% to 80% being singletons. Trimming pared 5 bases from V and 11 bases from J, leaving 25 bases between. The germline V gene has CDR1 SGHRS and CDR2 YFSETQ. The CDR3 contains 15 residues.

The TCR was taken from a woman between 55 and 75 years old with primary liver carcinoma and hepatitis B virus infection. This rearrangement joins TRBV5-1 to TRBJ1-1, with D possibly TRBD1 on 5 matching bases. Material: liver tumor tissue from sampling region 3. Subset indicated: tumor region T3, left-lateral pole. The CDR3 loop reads CASSSEQAATPLAFF. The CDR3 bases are TGCGCCAGCAGTTCCGAACAGGCTGCGACCCCCCTGGCTTTCTTT.